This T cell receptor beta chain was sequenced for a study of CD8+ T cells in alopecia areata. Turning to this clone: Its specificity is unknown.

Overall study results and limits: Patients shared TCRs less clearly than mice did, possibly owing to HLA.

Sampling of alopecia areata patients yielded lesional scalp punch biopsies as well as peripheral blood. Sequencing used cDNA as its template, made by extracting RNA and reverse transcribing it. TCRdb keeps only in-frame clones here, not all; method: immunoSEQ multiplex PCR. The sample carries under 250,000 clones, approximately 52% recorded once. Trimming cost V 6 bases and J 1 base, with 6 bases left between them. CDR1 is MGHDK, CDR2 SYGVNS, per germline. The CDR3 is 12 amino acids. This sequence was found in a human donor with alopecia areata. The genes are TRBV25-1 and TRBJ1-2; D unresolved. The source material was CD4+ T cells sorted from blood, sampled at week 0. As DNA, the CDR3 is TGTGCCAGCAGGGGCAGTAACTATGGCTACACCTTC. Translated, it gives CASRGSNYGYTF.